What follows are 12 T cell receptor beta chains derived from one specimen sequenced in a study of radiation and T cells in renal cell carcinoma. The time point here: baseline pretreatment blood. Treatment: 15 Gy SBRT to primary tumor, nephrectomy 4 weeks later. TCRdb's table, derived via immunoSEQ multiplex PCR, lists solely in-frame clones and lacks some. This table has 150,000 or so clones, approximately 87% appearing once. The specimen comprised blood, sampled from a patient whose treatment included radiotherapy and nephrectomy. Receptor source: a woman between 50 and 59 years old with renal cell carcinoma.

V is TRBV4-3 and J is TRBJ1-1, with D possibly being TRBD1 (5 bases). The CDR3 totals 14 residues. V lost 3 bases to trimming and J lost 1 base, with 9 bases between them. Germline V gene lookup returns CDR1 LGHNA and CDR2 YSLEER. CDR3 residues: CASSQVTANTEAFF. CDR3 sequence (DNA): TGCGCCAGCAGCCAGGTGACAGCGAACACTGAAGCTTTCTTT.

Details on this clone: Other DNA sequences in the sample encode the same CDR3. The V and J genes are TRBV6-5 and TRBJ1-6, with D uncertain. V shed 7 bases and J shed 10 bases, with 17 bases lying between them. The CDR3 is 14 amino acids. CDR1 and CDR2 from the germline V gene are MNHEY and SVGAGI. For the CDR3, the DNA is TGTGCCAGCATGCTAGTCCCCTTAAACTCACCCCTCCACTTT. Translating it yields CASMLVPLNSPLHF.

The J gene is TRBJ1-2, the V gene TRBV29-1, with 9 bases fitting TRBD1. Unmatched junction bases numbered 4, after V lost 5 bases and J lost 0 bases. CDR3 size: 14 residues. CDR1 and CDR2 (germline): SQVTM, ANQGSEA. CDR3 in DNA: TGCAGCGTTCGGGACAGGGATACTAACTATGGCTACACCTTC. It translates to CSVRDRDTNYGYTF. The full variable domain, rest sourced from reference TRBV29-1 and TRBJ1-2, is SAVISQKPSRDICQRGTSLTIQCQVDSQVTMMFWYRQQPGQSLTLIATANQGSEATYESGFVIDKFPISRPNLTFSTLTVSNMSPEDSSIYLCSVRDRDTNYGYTFGSGTRLTVV.

The CDR3 bases are TGTGCCAGCAGCGTAGATGGAGTTGGATATATAAACACCGGGGAGCTGTTTTTT. It encodes CASSVDGVGYINTGELFF. The rearrangement uses TRBV9 and TRBJ2-2; D is unresolved. V lost 0 bases, J lost 2 bases, and 17 bases lay in between. Germline V gives CDR1 SGDLS, CDR2 YYNGEE. The CDR3 extends over 18 amino acids.

Regarding this clone: Other DNA sequences in this sample translate to the same CDR3. The chain joins TRBV7-2 to TRBJ1-1, with D perhaps TRBD1 (5 bases). The germline V gene encodes CDR1 SGHTA and CDR2 FQGNSA. CDR3 length equals 14 residues. Between the trimmed V and J ends, which lost 5 bases and 2 bases, there was a span of 12 bases. CDR3 region: CASSLGQGNTEAFF. CDR3 nucleotide sequence: TGTGCCAGCAGCCTAGGGCAGGGAAACACTGAAGCTTTCTTT.

The genes are TRBV19 and TRBJ2-2; D gene uncertain. V was clipped by 3 bases and J by 1 base, with 6 bases between them. The CDR3 totals 14 residues. Per germline, CDR1 LNHDA and CDR2 SQIVND (reference sequence). The CDR3 DNA reads TGTGCCAGTAGTATCTCGGAGAACACCGGGGAGCTGTTTTTT. Amino acids: CASSISENTGELFF.

This clone has more than one count but fewer than ten. The chain has TRBV5-1 and TRBJ1-1; maybe TRBD1 (5 bases). CDR3 length equals 12 residues. The ends were cut back, 0 bases at V and 7 bases at J, with 7 bases in the middle. Germline V lookup: CDR1 SGHRS, CDR2 YFSETQ. The CDR3 sequence: CASSLDQGEAFF. CDR3 in DNA: TGCGCCAGCAGCTTGGATCAGGGTGAAGCTTTCTTT.

The chain employs TRBV7-8 and TRBJ2-3; TRBD2 matches 16 bases. The CDR3 sequence is 17 residues long. The junction had 3 bases not matched to a gene; V was cut back by 0 bases and J by 6 bases. In germline, CDR1 is SGHVS, CDR2 FQNEAQ. DNA for the CDR3: TGTGCCAGCAGCTTAGCGGGACTAGCGGGGGGGCAGGATACGCAGTATTTT. Residues: CASSLAGLAGGQDTQYF.

As concerns this clone: One junction end disagrees with the germline gene, perhaps due to a read error. The genes are TRBV5-6 and TRBJ2-7; D tentatively fits TRBD1 or TRBD2 (5 bases each). CDR3 size: 13 residues. The germline V gene encodes CDR1 SGHDT and CDR2 YYEEEE. CDR3 amino acids: CASTLGVREEQYF. CDR3 DNA sequence: TGTGCCAGCACCTTGGGGGTCAGGGAAGAGCAGTACTTC.

Many counts were recorded for this clone. CDR3 nucleotide sequence: TGTGCCAGCAGTGAAGGGGGTTCTGGCTACACCTTC. Its protein product is CASSEGGSGYTF. The chain links TRBV25-1 to TRBJ1-2; a possible D gene is TRBD1 (5 bases). The CDR3 sequence is 12 residues long. V shed 2 bases and J shed 7 bases, with 8 bases lying between them. The V gene's germline CDR1 is MGHDK and CDR2 SYGVNS.

Comments on this clone: At the DNA level, this CDR3 is encoded by other sequences in the same sample as well. J is TRBJ2-7 and V is TRBV7-2; possibly TRBD1 for D (6 bases). Looked up from germline, CDR1 is SGHTA and CDR2 is FQGNSA. This CDR3 is built from 12 residues. V lost 4 bases and J lost 4, with 8 bases in between. CDR3 sequence reads: CASSSDRYEQYF. The CDR3, as DNA: TGTGCCAGCAGCTCGGACAGATACGAGCAGTACTTC.

The chain joins TRBV9 to TRBJ2-1; 8 positions match TRBD2. The CDR3 loop spans 17 amino acids. Germline CDR1 and CDR2: SGDLS and YYNGEE. V trimming: 1 base; J trimming: 8 bases; junction bases outside the gene matches: 14. This chain's CDR3 is CASSVRVVISGADEQFF. DNA of the CDR3: TGTGCCAGCAGCGTAAGGGTGGTGATTAGCGGGGCTGATGAGCAGTTCTTC. Full variable domain (remainder filled in from reference TRBV9 and TRBJ2-1): DSGVTQTPKHLITATGQRVTLRCSPRSGDLSVYWYQQSLDQGLQFLIQYYNGEERAKGNILERFSAQQFPDLHSELNLSSLELGDSALYFCASSVRVVISGADEQFFGPGTRLTVL.